This T cell receptor beta chain derives from a study of CD8 T cells in ankylosing spondylitis. Trimming stripped 5 bases from V and 1 base from J, with 9 bases between. The CDR3 is 15 residues long. Per germline, CDR1 LNHNV and CDR2 YYDKDF (reference sequence). Scientists made TCR beta libraries using quantitative 5'-RACE with molecular barcodes. Via MiXCR, TCRdb re-called the 5' RACE reads, giving one row per CDR3 protein. This table has approximately 220,000 distinct CDR3 sequences, under 30% appearing once. Whole-study findings and limits: A TCR beta motif of 8 or 9 highly homologous variants appeared characteristic of ankylosing spondylitis blood. Within matched ankylosing spondylitis synovial fluid, disease-linked clones were reportedly significantly enriched.

This clonotype was counted ten times or more. Antigen: not known. Sequencing was performed on blood, either unsorted or a sorted T cell fraction (not recorded which). This receptor was identified in a male donor with ankylosing spondylitis or in good health (not recorded which). J is TRBJ2-6 and V is TRBV15; D is uncertain. As DNA, the CDR3 is TGTGCCACCAGCCCCCGTTATTCTGGGGCCAACGTCCTGACTTTC. Its protein is CATSPRYSGANVLTF.